Below are 27 T cell receptor beta chains sequenced from a single sample in a study of blood T cells in healthy people across ages. The use of a sample-barcoded 5' primer and a J-beta primer mix characterized a second PCR of about 7 to 12 cycles. MiXCR, run by TCRdb on the 5' RACE reads, gives a single entry per CDR3 protein. The repertoire holds about 1.6 million distinct CDR3 sequences, with about 32% as singletons. Sequenced input: blood. The receptors shown here come from a woman in her twenties or thirties in good health.

The J gene is TRBJ2-4, the V gene TRBV20-1; D is unclear. Germline V gene lookup returns CDR1 DFQATT and CDR2 SNEGSKA (reference sequence). Between the trimmed V and J ends, which lost 0 bases and 9 bases, there was a span of 12 bases. The length of the CDR3 is 13 residues. CDR3 in DNA: TGCAGTGCTAGAGATGCTGTGATCGGCATTCAGTACTTC. Protein: CSARDAVIGIQYF.

V usage is TRBV4-1 and J usage is TRBJ2-1, with D perhaps matching TRBD1 or TRBD2 (5 bases each). Trimming removed 3 bases at V and 8 bases at J, with 17 bases between. This CDR3 has 15 residues. CDR1 MGHRA and CDR2 YSYEKL come from the germline V gene. DNA for the CDR3: TGCGCCAGCAGCCAGGGAGAAAACCGAGGGGATGAGCAGTTCTTC. Its translation is CASSQGENRGDEQFF.

This clonotype was seen a few times. This CDR3 is CSARQGAENVGKLFF. CDR3 coding DNA: TGCAGTGCTAGACAAGGGGCCGAGAATGTGGGAAAACTGTTTTTT. V usage is TRBV20-1 and J usage is TRBJ1-4, with D maybe TRBD1 (5 bases). V lost 2 bases and J lost 10, with 20 bases in between. The CDR3 is 15 residues long. The germline gives CDR1 DFQATT, CDR2 SNEGSKA (reference sequence).

The rearrangement uses TRBV9 and TRBJ2-3, with TRBD1 matching over 8 bases. The V gene's germline CDR1 is SGDLS and CDR2 YYNGEE. This CDR3 comprises 15 residues. After removal of 0 bases from V and 5 bases from J, the junction contained 5 bases not matched to a gene. CDR3 in DNA: TGTGCCAGCAGCGTAGGGGCAGGGGGCCAAGATACGCAGTATTTT. As protein: CASSVGAGGQDTQYF. Drawing the rest from reference TRBV9 and TRBJ2-3, the complete variable domain is DSGVTQTPKHLITATGQRVTLRCSPRSGDLSVYWYQQSLDQGLQFLIQYYNGEERAKGNILERFSAQQFPDLHSELNLSSLELGDSALYFCASSVGAGGQDTQYFGPGTRLTVL.

The chain joins TRBV5-1 to TRBJ1-4, with D tentatively TRBD1 (5 bases). Between the trimmed V and J ends, which lost 4 bases and 3 bases, there was a span of 13 bases. The CDR3 is made up of 15 amino acids. CDR1 and CDR2 from the germline V gene are SGHRS and YFSETQ. The DNA of the CDR3 is TGCGCCAGCAGCGGTACAGGTGGAGCTAATGAAAAACTGTTTTTT. The encoded protein is CASSGTGGANEKLFF.

This chain links TRBV3-1 with TRBJ2-2; no firm D call. The CDR3 spans 12 residues. Germline-derived CDR1 and CDR2 are LGHDT and YNNKEL (reference sequence). Trimming removed 2 bases from V and 9 bases from J, with 7 bases in between. Here the CDR3 reads CASSQLNRELFF. CDR3 DNA sequence: TGTGCCAGCAGCCAATTAAACCGGGAGCTGTTTTTT.

CDR3 region: CASSQPRGSGGYEQYF. In DNA form, the CDR3 reads TGTGCCAGCAGCCAACCCCGGGGTAGCGGGGGGTACGAGCAGTACTTC. V gene TRBV13 combines with J gene TRBJ2-7; 10 bases agree with TRBD2. The CDR3 runs to 16 residues. Germline V gene data show CDR1 as PRHDT and CDR2 as FYEKMQ (reference sequence). Trimming at V came to 5 bases and at J to 4 bases, leaving 11 bases not matched to a gene.

Remarks on this clonotype: A single base separates this from a much larger clone, so it may be a read error. CDR3 loop: CGVSNNEQFF. The CDR3 DNA is TGCGGCGTTTCCAACAATGAGCAGTTCTTC. The J gene is TRBJ2-1, the V gene TRBV29-1; no clear D. The germline CDR1 and CDR2 sequences are SQVTM and ANQGSEA. CDR3 length: 10 amino acids.

The CDR3 loop is CASVRTPSSEQYF. The CDR3 region has the DNA TGTGCCAGCGTCCGGACTCCCTCCAGTGAGCAGTACTTC. This chain uses TRBV6-5 with TRBJ2-5, with a weak D call TRBD2 (5 bases). This CDR3 has 13 amino acids. V lost 8 bases to trimming and J lost 11 bases, with 21 bases between them. The germline V gene has CDR1 MNHEY and CDR2 SVGAGI.

This rearrangement joins TRBV20-1 to TRBJ2-7; TRBD1 is a possible D gene (5 bases). This CDR3 spans 12 amino acids. V was cut by 7 bases and J by 5 bases, with 15 bases left in between. CDR1 is DFQATT, CDR2 SNEGSKA, per germline (reference sequence). CDR3 nucleotides: TGCAGTGTTACCCAGGGCCGCAACGAGCAGTACTTC. Translated, it gives CSVTQGRNEQYF.

This clonotype was recorded at least ten times. This chain uses TRBV29-1 with TRBJ2-1, with TRBD2 matching over 10 bases. The CDR3 totals 15 residues. The V gene's germline CDR1 is SQVTM and CDR2 ANQGSEA. V gave up 2 bases and J gave up 8 bases; unmatched junction bases: 9. The CDR3 DNA sequence: TGCAGCGTTGAACAGCGGGGGGGCCAAGGCTATGAGCAGTTCTTC. Its translation: CSVEQRGGQGYEQFF.

This clonotype was found many times. The chain has TRBV28 and TRBJ2-5; D is perhaps TRBD2 (6 bases). V was cut by 1 base and J by 11 bases, with 17 bases left in between. The CDR3 sequence is 14 residues long. The germline V gene has CDR1 MDHEN and CDR2 SYDVKM. CDR3 sequence reads: CASSLSGYTREQYF. In DNA, the CDR3 is TGTGCCAGCAGTTTATCAGGCTATACACGGGAGCAGTACTTC.

This clonotype was seen ten or more times. V usage is TRBV15 and J usage is TRBJ2-5; D perhaps matches TRBD2 (8 bases). The CDR3 consists of 15 residues. Trimming removed 4 bases at V and 2 bases at J, with 14 bases between. CDR1 and CDR2 from the germline V gene are LNHNV and YYDKDF (reference sequence). Here the CDR3 DNA reads TGTGCCACCAGCACGGGGGGGACAGCGCAAGAGACCCAGTACTTC. The encoded protein is CATSTGGTAQETQYF.

The CDR3 DNA sequence: TGCAGTGCTAGAGGGGGGGGAGTCTTGGAAGCTTTCTTT. Protein product: CSARGGGVLEAFF. V usage is TRBV20-1 and J usage is TRBJ1-1, with TRBD1 as a possible D gene (5 bases). Germline V gene sequence: CDR1 DFQATT, CDR2 SNEGSKA (reference sequence). V shed 1 base and J shed 8 bases, with 14 bases lying between them. CDR3 length: 13 residues.

This sequence joins TRBV24-1 and TRBJ2-7; tentatively, D is TRBD1 (5 bases). From germline, CDR1 is KGHDR and CDR2 SFDVKD. The CDR3 spans 16 residues. V was pared by 8 bases and J by 3 bases, with 22 bases between. CDR3 coding DNA: TGTGCCACCACAACATTGGACAACGATCAGTACTACGAGCAGTACTTC. It specifies CATTTLDNDQYYEQYF.

This chain joins TRBV20-1 and TRBJ2-4, with D hard to call. Germline CDR1 and CDR2: DFQATT and SNEGSKA (reference sequence). This CDR3 comprises 16 residues. Trimming shortened V by 1 base and J by 6 bases, and 19 bases separated the two germline ends. The CDR3 loop reads CSARVAVLDALNIQYF. CDR3 bases: TGCAGTGCTAGAGTGGCCGTCCTCGACGCTTTAAACATTCAGTACTTC.

This chain uses TRBV5-1 with TRBJ2-2; D uncertain. Trimming removed 1 base from V and 7 bases from J, with 14 bases in between. The CDR3 loop spans 15 amino acids. Germline values: CDR1 SGHRS, CDR2 YFSETQ. The CDR3 nucleotides read TGCGCCAGCAGCTTGTTGGCAGCCCTCGGCGGGGAGCTGTTTTTT. Translation: CASSLLAALGGELFF.

This clonotype was seen a handful of times. A much larger clone is a single base away; this may be a read error. V is TRBV12-3 or TRBV12-4 and J is TRBJ2-7, with TRBD2 matching over 10 bases. The DNA end favors TRBJ2-5, so the J call may be wrong. This CDR3 is 16 amino acids long. For the CDR3, the DNA is TGTGCCGGCATCCAGGGGGCTAGCGGGAGCAGGGAGACCCAGTACTTC. Protein: CAGIQGASGSRETQYF.

The gene calls are TRBV7-8 and TRBJ2-3, with TRBD2 matching over 7 bases. Germline V gives CDR1 SGHVS, CDR2 FQNEAQ. The CDR3 contains 16 residues. Trimming cost V 5 bases and J 1 base; bases outside gene matches: 9. The CDR3 protein is CASSLWEGRGTDTQYF. DNA of the CDR3: TGTGCCAGCAGCCTATGGGAGGGCCGTGGCACAGATACGCAGTATTTT.

There are a few counts of this clonotype. The gene calls are TRBV9 and TRBJ2-3, with D possibly called TRBD1 or TRBD2 (5 bases each). Trimming left V 2 bases short and J 2 bases short, with 15 bases between. The CDR3 loop spans 16 amino acids. Germline V lookup: CDR1 SGDLS, CDR2 YYNGEE. DNA of the CDR3: TGTGCCAGCAGCGTGGGGGTGAATCGGCCCACAGATACGCAGTATTTT. Translating gives CASSVGVNRPTDTQYF. The full variable domain, in which reference TRBV9 and TRBJ2-3 provide the parts outside the CDR3, is DSGVTQTPKHLITATGQRVTLRCSPRSGDLSVYWYQQSLDQGLQFLIQYYNGEERAKGNILERFSAQQFPDLHSELNLSSLELGDSALYFCASSVGVNRPTDTQYFGPGTRLTVL.

Note on this clonotype: Since the CDR3 does not end with the conserved phenylalanine or tryptophan, this likely comes from a read error. The chain links TRBV5-1 to TRBJ2-5; possibly TRBD1 for D (5 bases). The CDR3 runs to 15 residues. The germline gives CDR1 SGHRS, CDR2 YFSETQ. The germline V and J ends were trimmed by 0 bases and 5 bases, with 14 bases remaining between them. CDR3 sequence: CASSLGQMIRETQYL. CDR3 DNA sequence: TGCGCCAGCAGCTTGGGACAGATGATTAGGGAGACCCAGTACTTA.

The gene calls are TRBV28 and TRBJ1-5; maybe TRBD1 (5 bases). Germline V CDR1 and CDR2: MDHEN, SYDVKM. The CDR3 covers 12 residues. Between the trimmed V and J ends, which lost 7 bases and 6 bases, there was a span of 10 bases. The CDR3 bases are TGTGCCAGCACGGACACTCTTCAGCCCCAGCATTTT. This encodes CASTDTLQPQHF.

This clonotype was seen only a few times. The V and J genes are TRBV27 and TRBJ1-1; perhaps TRBD1 as D (5 bases). Germline CDR1 is MNHEY and CDR2 is SMNVEV (reference sequence). V was trimmed by 1 base and J by 4 bases, leaving 16 bases between them. The CDR3 is 16 amino acids. The CDR3 sequence: CASSLLVGGRGTEAFF. The CDR3 DNA sequence: TGTGCCAGCAGTTTATTAGTGGGGGGTCGCGGCACTGAAGCTTTCTTT.

This clonotype was recorded a few times. The rearrangement joins TRBV7-9 to TRBJ1-1; D might be TRBD1 (5 bases). This CDR3 contains 16 residues. CDR1 is SEHNR and CDR2 is FQNEAQ in the germline V gene (reference sequence). V was pared by 2 bases and J by 6 bases, with 19 bases between. In nucleotides, the CDR3 is TGTGCCAGCAGCTTATCGGGGCAGGGCGCCCACGCTGAAGCTTTCTTT. Protein: CASSLSGQGAHAEAFF.

On this clonotype itself: It may be a read error: a sequence one base away is much more abundant. V and J are TRBV29-1 and TRBJ2-1; 8 bases match TRBD2. The J call may be mistaken, given a closer DNA end match to TRBJ2-7. The germline CDR1 and CDR2 sequences are SQVTM and ANQGSEA. This CDR3 has 12 residues. CDR3 in DNA: TGCAGCGTTAGGCTAGCGGGCTATGAGCAGTACTTC. Encoded protein: CSVRLAGYEQYF.

This clonotype has only a few counts. This sequence joins TRBV10-3 and TRBJ2-1; D may be TRBD2 (5 bases). Germline CDR1 and CDR2: ENHRY and SYGVKD. Deletions cut 5 bases from V and 0 bases from J, with 8 bases between. The CDR3 contains 14 residues. The CDR3 region is CAISPAASYNEQFF. Written as DNA, the CDR3 is TGTGCCATCAGTCCAGCGGCCTCCTACAATGAGCAGTTCTTC.

This clonotype was recorded at least ten times. The V and J genes are TRBV29-1 and TRBJ2-7; D might be TRBD1 (6 bases). Germline V gene sequence: CDR1 SQVTM, CDR2 ANQGSEA. Trimming left V 0 bases short and J 0 bases short, with 12 bases between. This CDR3 spans 15 amino acids. The CDR3 nucleotides are TGCAGCGTTGAAGATTGGACAGCAAGCTCCTACGAGCAGTACTTC. This gives the protein CSVEDWTASSYEQYF.